This entry features one T cell receptor beta chain sequence. At one end, the junction sequence differs from germline, possibly due to a read error. Libraries were prepared by immunoSEQ multiplex PCR; TCRdb keeps only in-frame clonotypes and omits some of them. Of approximately 60,000 clones listed, 75% to 85% are singletons. The sample comes from a study of control samples from healthy donors and cancer patients. The germline gives CDR1 KGHDR, CDR2 SFDVKD. The length of the CDR3 is 16 residues. The receptor was derived from a middle-aged man in good health. The chain recombines TRBV24-1 with TRBJ2-7; TRBD2 aligns across 14 bases. Material for sequencing was blood. Here the CDR3 DNA reads TGTGCCACCGGGACTAGCGGGGGATTCCTCTCCAACGAGCAGTACTTC. Translation gives CATGTSGGFLSNEQYF.